A selection of T cell receptor beta chains follows, all from one sample in a study of cytomegalovirus exposure and HLA in healthy donors. Measured with immunoSEQ multiplex PCR; TCRdb has only the in-frame clones, and not every one. The sample lists more than 150,000 clones; roughly 82% were seen once. Material for sequencing was PBMCs. The receptors shown here come from a man younger than 35 in good health and CMV-seropositive. CDR3s include the opening cysteine and the closing phenylalanine or tryptophan. D genes are given only for firm matches. Size tells how often a clone was seen (once, few, many) or the class of an expanded clone, and some rows leave it out.

TRBJ2-7 | TRBV6-5 | - | TRBD1 | CASRRGLDYEQYF | TGTGCCAGCAGAAGGGGGCTTGACTACGAGCAGTACTTC
TRBJ2-1 | TRBV2 | - | TRBD2 | CASRGLAGVDEQFF | TGTGCCAGCAGAGGACTAGCGGGAGTGGATGAGCAGTTCTTC
TRBJ2-1 | TRBV28 | - | - | CASLSGEMSSYNEQFF | TGTGCCAGCCTCAGTGGAGAGATGAGCTCCTACAATGAGCAGTTCTTC
TRBJ1-5 | TRBV5-8 | - | - | CASSPMGGHQPQHF | TGTGCCAGCAGCCCGATGGGAGGGCATCAGCCCCAGCATTTT
TRBJ2-1 | TRBV29-1 | - | - | CSAATPRDNEQFF | TGCAGCGCGGCGACACCGAGGGACAATGAGCAGTTCTTC
TRBJ1-1 | TRBV10-3 | once | TRBD1 | CAIRVRPGQMNTEAFF | TGTGCCATCAGGGTAAGACCGGGACAGATGAACACTGAAGCTTTCTTT
TRBJ1-5 | TRBV27 | few | TRBD1 | CASSGRQGLDSNQPQHF | TGTGCCAGCAGTGGGCGACAGGGGTTGGATAGCAATCAGCCCCAGCATTTT
TRBJ2-7 | TRBV6-5 | - | - | CASSYSQGSSSYEQYF | TGTGCCAGCAGTTACTCGCAGGGGTCCTCCTCCTACGAGCAGTACTTC
TRBJ1-3 | TRBV6-1 | - | - | CASSAPVVSGNTIYF | TGTGCCAGCAGTGCCCCCGTAGTCTCTGGAAACACCATATATTTT
TRBJ2-3 | TRBV7-7 | - | - | CASSRSFSTDTQYF | TGTGCCAGCAGCCGGTCCTTTAGCACAGATACGCAGTATTTT
TRBJ2-1 | TRBV7-7 | - | - | CASSLSAGDHSEQFF | TGTGCCAGCAGCTTATCAGCAGGGGACCATAGTGAGCAGTTCTTC
TRBJ2-3 | TRBV5-1 | - | TRBD2 | CASSLAVISLAADTQYF | TGCGCCAGCAGCTTGGCCGTCATAAGCCTAGCGGCAGATACGCAGTATTTT